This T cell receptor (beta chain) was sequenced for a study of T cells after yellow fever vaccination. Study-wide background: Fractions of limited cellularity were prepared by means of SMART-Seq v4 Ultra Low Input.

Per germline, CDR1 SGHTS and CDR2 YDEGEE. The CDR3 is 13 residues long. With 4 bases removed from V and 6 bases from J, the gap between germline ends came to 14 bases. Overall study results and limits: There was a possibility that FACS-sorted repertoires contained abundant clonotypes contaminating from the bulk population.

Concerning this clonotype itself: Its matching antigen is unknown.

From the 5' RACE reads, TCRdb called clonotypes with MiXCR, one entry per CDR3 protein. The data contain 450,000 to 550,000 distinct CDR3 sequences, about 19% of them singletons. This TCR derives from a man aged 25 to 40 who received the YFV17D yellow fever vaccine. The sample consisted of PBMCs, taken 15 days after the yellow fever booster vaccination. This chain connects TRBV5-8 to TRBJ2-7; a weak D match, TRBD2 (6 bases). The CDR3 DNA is TGTGCCAGCAGCGGTCTGTTGGGGGGCGAGCAGTACTTC. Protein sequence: CASSGLLGGEQYF. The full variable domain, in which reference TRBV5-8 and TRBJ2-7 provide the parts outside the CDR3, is EAGVTQSPTHLIKTRGQQATLRCSPISGHTSVYWYQQALGLGLQFLLWYDEGEERNRGNFPPRFSGRQFPNYSSELNVNALELEDSALYLCASSGLLGGEQYFGPGTRLTVT.